The next 22 T cell receptor beta chains were all read from a single sample in a study of blood T cell repertoires in COVID-19. Generated by immunoSEQ multiplex PCR, the TCRdb table keeps only in-frame clones and is missing some. The sample has roughly 260,000 clones; about nine tenths are singletons. The specimen sequenced was peripheral blood. The receptors derive from a person under 35 with COVID-19, enrolled during active disease.

A note on this clone: The sample carries other DNA sequences with the same CDR3. V usage is TRBV27 and J usage is TRBJ2-1; D may be TRBD1 (6 bases). Trimming shortened V by 6 bases and J by 3 bases, and 9 bases separated the two germline ends. There are 13 residues in the CDR3. Looked up from germline, CDR1 is MNHEY and CDR2 is SMNVEV (reference sequence). CDR3 nucleotide sequence: TGTGCCAGCAGCTCGACAGGCTACAATGAGCAGTTCTTC. Translated: CASSSTGYNEQFF.

As to this clone: Its ends do not fully match the called genes, so a read error is possible. The chain has TRBV9 and TRBJ2-7; 9 nucleotides line up with TRBD2. Germline V gene sequence: CDR1 SGDLS, CDR2 YYNGEE. The CDR3 has 15 amino acids. DNA for the CDR3: TGTGCCCGCAGCGTCGGCGGGGGGGCCGGGGACGAGCAGTACTTC. Residues: CARSVGGGAGDEQYF.

V is TRBV6-5 and J is TRBJ2-5, with a possible D match to TRBD1 (6 bases). Germline lookup yields CDR1 MNHEY and CDR2 SVGAGI. V gave up 4 bases and J gave up 2 bases, with 8 bases separating them. This CDR3 comprises 13 residues. CDR3 DNA sequence: TGTGCCAGCAGTTTCACAGGGCAAGAGACCCAGTACTTC. Protein: CASSFTGQETQYF.

The chain has TRBV4-1 and TRBJ2-7, with D tentatively TRBD2 (6 bases). This CDR3 spans 13 amino acids. Germline CDR1 is MGHRA and CDR2 is YSYEKL. Trimming took off 3 bases at V and 5 bases at J, with 11 bases between the two ends. This CDR3 reads CASSHAGSHEQYF. The CDR3, as DNA: TGCGCCAGCAGCCACGCCGGGAGCCACGAGCAGTACTTC.

The chain is built from TRBV19 and TRBJ2-5, with 14 bases identical to TRBD2. CDR1 is LNHDA, CDR2 SQIVND, per germline (reference sequence). This CDR3 is 18 amino acids long. V shed 2 bases, J shed 2 bases, and the junction held 7 bases outside the gene matches. CDR3 DNA sequence: TGTGCCAGTAGTATATCCAGACTAGCGGGAGGGTTTCAAGAGACCCAGTACTTC. Translation gives CASSISRLAGGFQETQYF.

The chain carries TRBV12-3 or TRBV12-4 and TRBJ1-1; D remains unclear. CDR3 size: 11 residues. Deletions cut 6 bases from V and 4 bases from J, with 6 bases between. In nucleotides, the CDR3 is TGTGCCAGCAGAAGGAGCACTGAAGCTTTCTTT. Its protein is CASRRSTEAFF.

The CDR3 nucleotides are TGTGCCACCAGTGCCGATGACAGGGCCGATCAGCCCCAGCATTTT. Translated, it gives CATSADDRADQPQHF. V is TRBV24-1 and J is TRBJ1-5; 7 positions agree with TRBD1. V trimming: 5 bases; J trimming: 5 bases; junction bases outside the gene matches: 8. Per germline, CDR1 KGHDR and CDR2 SFDVKD. The CDR3 spans 15 residues.

The chain is built from TRBV30 and TRBJ2-3, with 9 bases fitting TRBD2. The CDR3 extends over 18 amino acids. With 2 bases clipped from V and 4 bases from J, the junction kept 16 bases outside the gene matches. From germline, CDR1 is GTSNPN and CDR2 SVGIG (reference sequence). CDR3 sequence: CAWSPGLASVSSADTQYF. The DNA for the CDR3 is TGTGCCTGGAGTCCCGGACTAGCGAGCGTCTCCTCTGCAGATACGCAGTATTTT.

In this sample, this clone turned up once. This chain connects TRBV5-1 to TRBJ1-2; 10 nucleotides agree with TRBD1. The CDR3 spans 16 residues. J gave up 2 bases and V 4 bases, and 8 bases lay outside the gene matches. The germline gives CDR1 SGHRS, CDR2 YFSETQ. The CDR3 DNA is TGCGCCAGCAGCGAAATCCCGGGACAGGGGAACTATGGCTACACCTTC. Translating gives CASSEIPGQGNYGYTF.

The CDR3 region is CASSDGTVDGYTF. CDR3 in DNA: TGTGCCAGCAGTGACGGGACAGTGGATGGCTACACCTTC. This chain links TRBV2 with TRBJ1-2; 7 bases are shared with TRBD1. Germline trimming cut 3 bases from V and 6 bases from J; bases unmatched to any gene: 4. The CDR3 contains 13 residues. The germline CDR1 and CDR2 sequences are SNHLY and FYNNEI.

The V call is TRBV19, the J call TRBJ2-1; D perhaps matches TRBD2 (5 bases). Trimming took 5 bases from V and 6 from J, leaving 11 bases between them. The germline CDR1 and CDR2 sequences are LNHDA and SQIVND (reference sequence). This CDR3 has 13 residues. The CDR3 spells CASSQVAPNEQFF. The CDR3 bases are TGTGCCAGTAGTCAGGTAGCGCCCAATGAGCAGTTCTTC.

This chain uses TRBV29-1 with TRBJ1-2; possible D gene TRBD1, 6 bases. CDR3 size: 13 residues. Germline V lookup: CDR1 SQVTM, CDR2 ANQGSEA. V was clipped by 1 base and J by 8 bases, with 14 bases between them. DNA of the CDR3: TGCAGCGTTGAAGGGGGCAGGGGTCACGGCTACACCTTC. Translating it yields CSVEGGRGHGYTF.

This clone showed up just once. The DNA is omitted, as the CDR3 cannot be located on it reliably, and the CDR3 follows TCRdb's listing. This rearrangement joins TRBV3-1 (or the pseudogene TRBV3-2) to TRBJ2-1; no DNA check was done on the table's D call, TRBD1. From its first to its last residue, the CDR3 has 15 amino acids. Germline V gives CDR1 LGHDT, CDR2 YNNKEL (reference sequence). CDR3 sequence: CASTSDRTSYNEQFF.

This clone has more than one count but fewer than ten. This chain connects TRBV5-4 to TRBJ1-1; TRBD1 is a possible D gene (5 bases). Per germline, CDR1 SGHNT and CDR2 YYREEE (reference sequence). CDR3 size: 15 residues. Trimming pared 4 bases from V and 4 bases from J, leaving 17 bases between. CDR3 nucleotides: TGTGCCAGCAGCGCCGGTGGGGCGGGAGGCACTGAAGCTTTCTTT. Protein sequence: CASSAGGAGGTEAFF.

J is TRBJ2-7 and V is TRBV19; the D gene is possibly TRBD1 (6 bases). The CDR3 loop spans 13 amino acids. Deletions cut 5 bases from V and 4 bases from J, with 12 bases between. The V gene's germline CDR1 is LNHDA and CDR2 SQIVND (reference sequence). CDR3 region: CASSHGQPYEQYF. The DNA of the CDR3 is TGTGCCAGTAGTCATGGACAGCCTTACGAGCAGTACTTC.

This rearrangement joins TRBV4-1 to TRBJ1-6; D not certain. The germline V gene encodes CDR1 MGHRA and CDR2 YSYEKL. The CDR3 extends over 15 amino acids. Trimming removed 3 bases from V and 9 bases from J, with 15 bases in between. CDR3 sequence reads: CASSQHDWKVSPLHF. DNA of the CDR3: TGCGCCAGCAGCCAGCACGACTGGAAAGTTTCACCCCTCCACTTT.

The chain uses TRBV15 and TRBJ2-1, with 14 bases fitting TRBD2. Germline lookup yields CDR1 LNHNV and CDR2 YYDKDF (reference sequence). The ends lost 3 bases at V and 8 bases at J; junction bases unmatched: 6. CDR3 size: 16 residues. CDR3 protein: CATSSHGTSGRDEQFF. The CDR3 DNA follows: TGTGCCACCAGCAGCCACGGGACTAGCGGGAGAGATGAGCAGTTCTTC.

This clone was seen a single time. The rearrangement links TRBV2 to TRBJ1-1; 9 positions match TRBD1. The CDR3 totals 15 residues. Trimming took 5 bases from V and 5 from J; bases not matched to a gene: 9. Germline CDR1 SNHLY, CDR2 FYNNEI. The CDR3 coding sequence is TGTGCCAGCAGTCAACAGGGGGCCCGGGGGACTGAAGCTTTCTTT. Translating it yields CASSQQGARGTEAFF.

V usage is TRBV27 and J usage is TRBJ2-1; 8 bases match TRBD1. The CDR3 consists of 16 residues. Germline CDR1 MNHEY, CDR2 SMNVEV (reference sequence). Losses at the gene ends were 3 bases for V and 7 bases for J; bases not matched to a gene: 11. The CDR3 is CASSLTGDDLRNEQFF. The CDR3 DNA is TGTGCCAGCAGTTTGACAGGGGACGACCTTAGAAATGAGCAGTTCTTC.

V gene TRBV5-6 combines with J gene TRBJ2-3, with 7 nucleotides matching TRBD1. Germline loops: CDR1 SGHDT, CDR2 YYEEEE. The CDR3 has 16 residues. With V trimmed by 2 bases and J by 0 bases, 6 bases remained unmatched. As DNA, the CDR3 is TGTGCCAGCAGCTTTCCGACAGGGATTAGCACAGATACGCAGTATTTT. This codes for CASSFPTGISTDTQYF.

The chain couples TRBV7-9 to TRBJ1-3, with D possibly TRBD1 on 6 matching bases. The CDR3 runs 18 residues. Germline CDR1 is SEHNR and CDR2 is FQNEAQ (reference sequence). V gave up 5 bases and J gave up 4 bases, with 24 bases separating them. The CDR3 here is CASSPLPSFGGFGNTIYF. CDR3 in DNA: TGTGCCAGCAGCCCCCTCCCCTCATTTGGGGGCTTCGGAAACACCATATATTTT.

The rearrangement uses TRBV5-6 and TRBJ1-2, with no clear D. The V and J ends lost 4 bases and 8 bases respectively, with 12 bases between them. Germline V gives CDR1 SGHDT, CDR2 YYEEEE. There are 12 residues in the CDR3. CDR3 sequence (DNA): TGTGCCAGCAGCGGGCCCGAAGAGGGCTACACCTTC. It translates to CASSGPEEGYTF.